The rows below give T cell receptor beta chains drawn from one sample of a study of Graves' ophthalmopathy and Graves' hyperthyroidism. TCRdb re-derived calls from the multiplex PCR reads in MiXCR, one entry per CDR3 protein. The sample has over 12,000 distinct CDR3 sequences, 50% seen once. The sample taken for sequencing was peripheral blood. Every receptor here comes from a woman in her 30s with Graves' ophthalmopathy. Each CDR3 is given with its conserved first and last residue. Each record gives: clone size, D gene, J gene, V gene, CDR3 DNA, CDR3 protein. A D gene is named only where the DNA matches it firmly. A clone size is listed for some rows: how often the clone was seen (once, few, many), or a class if it is expanded.

clone size: -
D gene: -
J gene: TRBJ2-1
V gene: TRBV7-9
CDR3 DNA: TGTGCCAGCAGCTTATCAGGGACTTCTTACAATGAGCAGTTCTTC
CDR3 protein: CASSLSGTSYNEQFF

clone size: -
D gene: -
J gene: TRBJ1-5
V gene: TRBV11-2
CDR3 DNA: TGTGCCAGCAGCTTAGGGGCGCTTCAGCCCCAGCATTTT
CDR3 protein: CASSLGALQPQHF

clone size: medium-sized
D gene: TRBD2
J gene: TRBJ2-2
V gene: TRBV10-2
CDR3 DNA: TGCGCCAGCAGGGGTAGCGGGATAGCCGGGGAGCTGTTTTTT
CDR3 protein: CASRGSGIAGELFF

clone size: once
D gene: -
J gene: TRBJ2-1
V gene: TRBV19
CDR3 DNA: TGTGCCAGTTGGAGCCGAGGGAATGAGCAGTTCTTC
CDR3 protein: CASWSRGNEQFF

clone size: medium-sized
D gene: -
J gene: TRBJ2-7
V gene: TRBV28
CDR3 DNA: TGTGCCAGCAGTTTATTTGGCAGGGGGGACTACGAGCAGTACTTC
CDR3 protein: CASSLFGRGDYEQYF

clone size: few
D gene: -
J gene: TRBJ1-4
V gene: TRBV19
CDR3 DNA: TGTGCCAGTAATGAGGGGCGGGGTGAAAAACTGTTTTTT
CDR3 protein: CASNEGRGEKLFF

clone size: many
D gene: TRBD2
J gene: TRBJ2-5
V gene: TRBV20-1
CDR3 DNA: TGCAGTGCTAGAGGCGGGAGCAGGGAGACCCAGTACTTC
CDR3 protein: CSARGGSRETQYF

clone size: many
D gene: -
J gene: TRBJ1-3
V gene: TRBV29-1
CDR3 DNA: TGCAGCGCCGAAGGAGAGGGGCTGGGAAACACCATATATTTT
CDR3 protein: CSAEGEGLGNTIYF

clone size: few
D gene: -
J gene: TRBJ1-2
V gene: TRBV11-2
CDR3 DNA: TGTGCCAGCAGCTTATCGATTGGCTACACCTTC
CDR3 protein: CASSLSIGYTF

clone size: -
D gene: -
J gene: TRBJ2-5
V gene: TRBV7-2
CDR3 DNA: TGTGCCAGCAGCTTACCATATCTTGGGACCCAGTACTTC
CDR3 protein: CASSLPYLGTQYF

clone size: -
D gene: TRBD1
J gene: TRBJ2-7
V gene: TRBV10-3
CDR3 DNA: TGTGCCATCAGAGGACAGGGGGCCTACGAGCAGTACTTC
CDR3 protein: CAIRGQGAYEQYF

clone size: -
D gene: -
J gene: TRBJ2-3
V gene: TRBV29-1
CDR3 DNA: TGCAGCGTTGGTTTGTCTAGCACAGATACGCAGTATTTT
CDR3 protein: CSVGLSSTDTQYF

clone size: few
D gene: TRBD1
J gene: TRBJ2-7
V gene: TRBV6-4
CDR3 DNA: TGTGCCAGCAGTCCCACAGGGGATGGGGAGCAGTACTTC
CDR3 protein: CASSPTGDGEQYF

clone size: medium-sized
D gene: TRBD2
J gene: TRBJ2-7
V gene: TRBV20-1
CDR3 DNA: TGCAGTGCTAGAAGCGGACTAGCGGACTACGAGCAGTACTTC
CDR3 protein: CSARSGLADYEQYF

clone size: -
D gene: -
J gene: TRBJ2-1
V gene: TRBV4-1
CDR3 DNA: TGCGCCAGCAGCCAAGTAGGGTCGGAGCAGTTCTTC
CDR3 protein: CASSQVGSEQFF

clone size: -
D gene: TRBD1
J gene: TRBJ2-7
V gene: TRBV11-2
CDR3 DNA: TGTGCCAGCAGCGTGGACAGGGCACCCTACGAGCAGTACTTC
CDR3 protein: CASSVDRAPYEQYF

clone size: large
D gene: TRBD2
J gene: TRBJ2-7
V gene: TRBV29-1
CDR3 DNA: TGCAGCGTTGAAGATTGGGGAGGGGACTCCTACGAGCAGTACTTC
CDR3 protein: CSVEDWGGDSYEQYF

clone size: once
D gene: -
J gene: TRBJ2-7
V gene: TRBV7-9
CDR3 DNA: TGTGCCAGCAGCTCTCGCATGGGACTCGACGAGCAGTACTTC
CDR3 protein: CASSSRMGLDEQYF

clone size: -
D gene: -
J gene: TRBJ2-7
V gene: TRBV7-2
CDR3 DNA: TGTGCCAGCACCAGCTTGGCCTACCGGGACCCAGGATACTTC
CDR3 protein: CASTSLAYRDPGYF

clone size: -
D gene: -
J gene: TRBJ2-5
V gene: TRBV24-1
CDR3 DNA: TGTGCCACCAGTGATACAGGTCGGACGGAGACCCAGTACTTC
CDR3 protein: CATSDTGRTETQYF

clone size: many
D gene: TRBD2
J gene: TRBJ2-3
V gene: TRBV4-2
CDR3 DNA: TGTGCCAGCAGCCAAGAGGGCACTAGCGGGAGGACGAATACGCAGTATTTT
CDR3 protein: CASSQEGTSGRTNTQYF

clone size: many
D gene: TRBD2
J gene: TRBJ2-1
V gene: TRBV18
CDR3 DNA: TGTGCCAGCTCACCCGGGGACGGAGCGGGAGGCGACAATGAGCAGTTCTTC
CDR3 protein: CASSPGDGAGGDNEQFF

clone size: -
D gene: -
J gene: TRBJ1-4
V gene: TRBV2
CDR3 DNA: TGTGCCAGCAGTGAAGGGCAGGGGAGAGAAAAACTGTTTTTT
CDR3 protein: CASSEGQGREKLFF

clone size: -
D gene: -
J gene: TRBJ1-5
V gene: TRBV5-4
CDR3 DNA: TGTGCCAGCAGCTTCGGGGGAAAGCGTCAGCCCCAGCATTTT
CDR3 protein: CASSFGGKRQPQHF

clone size: -
D gene: TRBD2
J gene: TRBJ2-1
V gene: TRBV20-1
CDR3 DNA: TGCAGTGCGCCTGGGACTAGCGGGAGTTTAAGTGAGCAGTTCTTC
CDR3 protein: CSAPGTSGSLSEQFF

clone size: -
D gene: TRBD1
J gene: TRBJ1-6
V gene: TRBV19
CDR3 DNA: TGTGCCAGTAGACCACCCGGGACAGGGGGCAATTCACCCCTCCACTTT
CDR3 protein: CASRPPGTGGNSPLHF